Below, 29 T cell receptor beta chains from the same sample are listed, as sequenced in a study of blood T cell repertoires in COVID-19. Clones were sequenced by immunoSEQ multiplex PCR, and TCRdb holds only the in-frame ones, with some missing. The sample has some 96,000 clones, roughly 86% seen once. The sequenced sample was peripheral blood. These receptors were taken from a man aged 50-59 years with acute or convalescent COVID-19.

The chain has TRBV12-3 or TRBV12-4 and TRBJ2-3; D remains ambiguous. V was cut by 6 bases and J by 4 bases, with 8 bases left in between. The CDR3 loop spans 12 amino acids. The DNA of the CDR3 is TGTGCCAGCAGCCCCTCCTCAGATACGCAGTATTTT. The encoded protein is CASSPSSDTQYF.

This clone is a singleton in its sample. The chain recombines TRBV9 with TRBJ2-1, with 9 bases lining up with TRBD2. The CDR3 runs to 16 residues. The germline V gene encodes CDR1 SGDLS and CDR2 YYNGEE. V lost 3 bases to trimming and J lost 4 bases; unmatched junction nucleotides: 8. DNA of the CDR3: TGTGCCAGCAGCGCTCTAGCGGGAAGCCCTTACAATGAGCAGTTCTTC. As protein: CASSALAGSPYNEQFF.

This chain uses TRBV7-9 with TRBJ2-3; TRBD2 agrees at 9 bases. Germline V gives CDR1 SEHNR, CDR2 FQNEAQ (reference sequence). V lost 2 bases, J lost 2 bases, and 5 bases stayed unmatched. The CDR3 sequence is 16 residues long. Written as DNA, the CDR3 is TGTGCCAGCAGCTTAACGGCTAGCGGGGACACAGATACGCAGTATTTT. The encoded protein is CASSLTASGDTDTQYF.

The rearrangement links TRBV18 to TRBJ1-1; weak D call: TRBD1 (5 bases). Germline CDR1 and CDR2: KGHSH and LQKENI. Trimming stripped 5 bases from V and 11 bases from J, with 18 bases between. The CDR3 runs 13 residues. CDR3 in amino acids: CASSGGGPQAAFF. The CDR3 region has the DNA TGTGCCAGCTCAGGGGGAGGACCCCAAGCGGCTTTCTTT.

The CDR3 DNA sequence: TGTGCCAGCAGCGGCGGGACAGGGAATTTAGAGACCCAGTACTTC. This gives the protein CASSGGTGNLETQYF. J is TRBJ2-5 and V is TRBV5-4; 9 nucleotides agree with TRBD1. V trimming: 4 bases; J trimming: 4 bases; junction bases outside the gene matches: 8. The CDR3 is 15 residues long. CDR1 is SGHNT, CDR2 YYREEE, per germline (reference sequence).

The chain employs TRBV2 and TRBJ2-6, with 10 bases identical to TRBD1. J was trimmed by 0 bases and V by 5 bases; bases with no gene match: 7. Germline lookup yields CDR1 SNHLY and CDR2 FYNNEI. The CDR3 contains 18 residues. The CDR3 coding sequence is TGTGCCAGCAGTATACGGGACAGGGGATACTCTGGGGCCAACGTCCTGACTTTC. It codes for CASSIRDRGYSGANVLTF. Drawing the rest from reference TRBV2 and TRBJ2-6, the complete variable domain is EPEVTQTPSHQVTQMGQEVILRCVPISNHLYFYWYRQILGQKVEFLVSFYNNEISEKSEIFDDQFSVERPDGSNFTLKIRSTKLEDSAMYFCASSIRDRGYSGANVLTFGAGSRLTVL.

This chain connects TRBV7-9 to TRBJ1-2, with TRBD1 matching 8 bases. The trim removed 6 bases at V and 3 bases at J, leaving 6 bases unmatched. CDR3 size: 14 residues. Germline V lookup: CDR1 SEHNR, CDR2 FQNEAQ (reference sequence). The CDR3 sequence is CASSATDRDYGYTF. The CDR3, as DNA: TGTGCCAGCAGTGCCACGGACAGGGACTATGGCTACACCTTC.

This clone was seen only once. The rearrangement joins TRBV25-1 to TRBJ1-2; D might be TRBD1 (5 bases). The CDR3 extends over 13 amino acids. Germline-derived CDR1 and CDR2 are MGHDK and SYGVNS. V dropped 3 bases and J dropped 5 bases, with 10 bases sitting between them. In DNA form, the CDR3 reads TGTGCCAGCAGTGACCAGGGTAGATATGGCTACACCTTC. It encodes CASSDQGRYGYTF.

The CDR3 region is CASSQGQGDNSPLHF. The DNA of the CDR3 is TGTGCCAGCAGCCAGGGACAGGGGGATAATTCACCCCTCCACTTT. The chain combines TRBV2 with TRBJ1-6, with 11 bases matching TRBD1. This CDR3 comprises 15 residues. Germline loops: CDR1 SNHLY, CDR2 FYNNEI. J was trimmed by 5 bases and V by 6 bases; bases with no gene match: 3.

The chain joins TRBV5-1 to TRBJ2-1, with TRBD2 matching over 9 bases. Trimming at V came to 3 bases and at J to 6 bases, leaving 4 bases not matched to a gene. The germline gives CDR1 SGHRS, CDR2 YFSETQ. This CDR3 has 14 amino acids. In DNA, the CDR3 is TGCGCCAGCAGCTGGGCGGGAGGGGGCAATGAGCAGTTCTTC. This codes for CASSWAGGGNEQFF.

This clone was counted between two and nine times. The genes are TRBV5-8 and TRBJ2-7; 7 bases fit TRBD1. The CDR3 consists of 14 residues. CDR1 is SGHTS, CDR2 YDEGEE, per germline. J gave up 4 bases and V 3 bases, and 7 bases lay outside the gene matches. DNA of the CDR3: TGTGCCAGCAGCTCGGACAGGCCGGGGTACGAGCAGTACTTC. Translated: CASSSDRPGYEQYF.

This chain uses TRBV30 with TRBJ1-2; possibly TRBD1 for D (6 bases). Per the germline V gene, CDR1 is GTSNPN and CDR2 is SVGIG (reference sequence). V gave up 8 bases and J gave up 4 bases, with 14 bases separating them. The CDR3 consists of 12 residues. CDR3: CAGRGKGYGYTF. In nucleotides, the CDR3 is TGTGCCGGCAGGGGCAAGGGCTATGGCTACACCTTC.

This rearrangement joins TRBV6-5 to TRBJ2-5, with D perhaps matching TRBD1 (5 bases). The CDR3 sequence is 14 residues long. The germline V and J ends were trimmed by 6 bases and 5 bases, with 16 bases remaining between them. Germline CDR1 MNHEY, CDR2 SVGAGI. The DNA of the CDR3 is TGTGCCAGCAGCTCTCTGACAGAAGTGGAGACCCAGTACTTC. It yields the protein CASSSLTEVETQYF.

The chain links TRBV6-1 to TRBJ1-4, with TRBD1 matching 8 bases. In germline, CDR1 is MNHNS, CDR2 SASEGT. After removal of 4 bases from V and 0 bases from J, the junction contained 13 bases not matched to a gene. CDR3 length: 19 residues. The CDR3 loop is CASSASRDRRPATNEKLFF. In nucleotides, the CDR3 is TGTGCCAGCAGTGCGTCCCGGGACAGGCGTCCGGCAACTAATGAAAAACTGTTTTTT.

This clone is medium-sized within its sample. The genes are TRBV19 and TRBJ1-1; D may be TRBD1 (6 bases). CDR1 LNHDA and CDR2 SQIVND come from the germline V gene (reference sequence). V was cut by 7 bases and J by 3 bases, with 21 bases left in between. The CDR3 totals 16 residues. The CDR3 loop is CASTSRRQGHDTEAFF. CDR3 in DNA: TGTGCCAGTACCTCTAGGAGGCAGGGACATGACACTGAAGCTTTCTTT.

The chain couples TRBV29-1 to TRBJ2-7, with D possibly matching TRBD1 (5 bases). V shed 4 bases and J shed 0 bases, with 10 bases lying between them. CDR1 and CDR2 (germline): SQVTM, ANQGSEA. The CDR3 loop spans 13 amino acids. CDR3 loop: CSVGGSYSYEQYF. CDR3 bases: TGCAGCGTTGGGGGCAGTTACTCCTACGAGCAGTACTTC.

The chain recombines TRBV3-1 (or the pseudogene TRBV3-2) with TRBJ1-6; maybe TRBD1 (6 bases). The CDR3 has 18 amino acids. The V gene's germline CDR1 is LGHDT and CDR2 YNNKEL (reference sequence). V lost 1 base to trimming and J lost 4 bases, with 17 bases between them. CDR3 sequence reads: CASSQVFAPGQYNSPLHF. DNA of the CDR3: TGTGCCAGCAGCCAAGTTTTCGCGCCGGGACAATATAATTCACCCCTCCACTTT.

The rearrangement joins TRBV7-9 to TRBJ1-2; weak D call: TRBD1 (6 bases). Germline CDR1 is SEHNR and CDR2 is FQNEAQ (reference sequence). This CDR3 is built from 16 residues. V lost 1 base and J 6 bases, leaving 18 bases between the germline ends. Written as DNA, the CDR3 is TGTGCCAGCAGCTTAGGGCTGACGGCAGGGGAGAATGGCTACACCTTC. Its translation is CASSLGLTAGENGYTF.

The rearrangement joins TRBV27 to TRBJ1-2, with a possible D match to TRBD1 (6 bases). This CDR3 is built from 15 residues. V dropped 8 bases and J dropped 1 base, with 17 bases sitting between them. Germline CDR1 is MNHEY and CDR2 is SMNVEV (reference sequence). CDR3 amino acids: CASAYLGQFNYGYTF. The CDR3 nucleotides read TGTGCCAGCGCTTACCTAGGACAGTTTAACTATGGCTACACCTTC.

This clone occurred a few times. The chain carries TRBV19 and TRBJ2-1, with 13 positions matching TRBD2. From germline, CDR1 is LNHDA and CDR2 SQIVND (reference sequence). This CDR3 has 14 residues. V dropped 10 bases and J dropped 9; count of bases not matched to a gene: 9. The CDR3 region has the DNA TGTGCCACCCAAAGGACTAGCGGGAGAGTTGAGCAGTTCTTC. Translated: CATQRTSGRVEQFF. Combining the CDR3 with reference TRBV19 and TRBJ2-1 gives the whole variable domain DGGITQSPKYLFRKEGQNVTLSCEQNLNHDAMYWYRQDPGQGLRLIYYSQIVNDFQKGDIAEGYSVSREKKESFPLTVTSAQKNPTAFYLCATQRTSGRVEQFFGPGTRLTVL.

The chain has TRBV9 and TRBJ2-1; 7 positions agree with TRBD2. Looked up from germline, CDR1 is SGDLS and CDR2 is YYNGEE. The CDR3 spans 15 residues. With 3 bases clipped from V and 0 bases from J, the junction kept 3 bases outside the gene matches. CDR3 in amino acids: CASSAGLSSYNEQFF. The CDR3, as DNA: TGTGCCAGCAGCGCGGGACTAAGCTCCTACAATGAGCAGTTCTTC.

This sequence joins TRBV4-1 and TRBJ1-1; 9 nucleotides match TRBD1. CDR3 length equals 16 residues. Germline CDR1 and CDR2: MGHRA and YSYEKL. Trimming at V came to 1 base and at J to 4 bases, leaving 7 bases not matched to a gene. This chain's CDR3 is CASSQALGQGGTEAFF. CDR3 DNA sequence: TGCGCCAGCAGCCAAGCCCTGGGACAGGGAGGCACTGAAGCTTTCTTT.

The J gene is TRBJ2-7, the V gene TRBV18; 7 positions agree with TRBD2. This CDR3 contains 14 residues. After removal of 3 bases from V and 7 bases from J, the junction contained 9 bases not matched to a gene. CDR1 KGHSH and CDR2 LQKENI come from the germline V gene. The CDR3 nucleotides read TGTGCCAGCTCACCGACACCAGCGGGATCTGAGCAGTACTTC. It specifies CASSPTPAGSEQYF.

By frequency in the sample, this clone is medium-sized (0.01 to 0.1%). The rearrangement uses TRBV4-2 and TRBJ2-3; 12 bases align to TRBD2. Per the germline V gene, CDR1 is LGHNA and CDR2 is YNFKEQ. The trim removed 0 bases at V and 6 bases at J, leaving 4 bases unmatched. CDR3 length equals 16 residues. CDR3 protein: CASSQDLAGGQDTQYF. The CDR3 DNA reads TGTGCCAGCAGCCAAGATCTAGCGGGAGGGCAGGATACGCAGTATTTT.

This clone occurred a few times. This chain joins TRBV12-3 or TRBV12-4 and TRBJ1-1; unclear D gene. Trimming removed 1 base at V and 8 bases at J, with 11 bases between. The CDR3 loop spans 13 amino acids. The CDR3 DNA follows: TGTGCCAGCAGTTTAGGATTGAGGAGGGAAGCTTTCTTT. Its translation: CASSLGLRREAFF.

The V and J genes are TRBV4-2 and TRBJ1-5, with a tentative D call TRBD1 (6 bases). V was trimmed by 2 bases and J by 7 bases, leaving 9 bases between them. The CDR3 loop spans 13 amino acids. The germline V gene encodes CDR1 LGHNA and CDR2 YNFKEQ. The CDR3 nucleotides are TGTGCCAGCAGCCAAAACAGGGCCCAGCCCCAGCATTTT. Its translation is CASSQNRAQPQHF.

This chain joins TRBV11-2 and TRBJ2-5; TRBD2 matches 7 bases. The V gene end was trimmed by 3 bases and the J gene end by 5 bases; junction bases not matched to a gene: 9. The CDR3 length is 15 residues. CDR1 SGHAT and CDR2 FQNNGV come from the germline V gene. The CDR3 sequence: CASSLGRAFMETQYF. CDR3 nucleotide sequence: TGTGCCAGCAGCTTGGGGAGGGCCTTCATGGAGACCCAGTACTTC.

The CDR3 DNA is TGCGCCAGCAGCCAAGGTCAGGACAGTTACAATGAGCAGTTCTTC. The encoded protein is CASSQGQDSYNEQFF. The V call is TRBV4-1, the J call TRBJ2-1; maybe TRBD1 (6 bases). The CDR3 covers 15 residues. CDR1 MGHRA and CDR2 YSYEKL come from the germline V gene. Trimming removed 1 base at V and 4 bases at J, with 11 bases between.

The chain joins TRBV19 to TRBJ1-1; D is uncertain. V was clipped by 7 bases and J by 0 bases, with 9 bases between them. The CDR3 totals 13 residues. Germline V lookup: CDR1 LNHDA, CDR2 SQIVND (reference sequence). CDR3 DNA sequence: TGTGCCAGTACTGCGCACCTGAACACTGAAGCTTTCTTT. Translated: CASTAHLNTEAFF.